Shown below are 21 T cell receptor beta chains from a single sample sequenced in a study of blood T cell repertoires in COVID-19. Sequenced by immunoSEQ multiplex PCR; TCRdb stores in-frame clones only, minus some. The sample has 300,000 or so clones, over 70% seen once; the top ten hold approximately 1.5%. Sample: peripheral blood. Source of these receptors: a woman aged 40 to 50 who had recovered from COVID-19.

This CDR3 reads CASSYMTSTSTDTQYF. In DNA form, the CDR3 reads TGCGCCAGCAGCTACATGACAAGTACTAGCACAGATACGCAGTATTTT. The gene calls are TRBV5-1 and TRBJ2-3, with D hard to call. The CDR3 totals 16 residues. Germline-derived CDR1 and CDR2 are SGHRS and YFSETQ. V dropped 3 bases and J dropped 0 bases, with 14 bases sitting between them.

The CDR3 DNA sequence: TGTGCCAGTAAATCCCGCGGCACGGAGGCTGAAGCTTTCTTT. Translation gives CASKSRGTEAEAFF. The rearrangement uses TRBV19 and TRBJ1-1, with D uncertain. Germline V lookup: CDR1 LNHDA, CDR2 SQIVND (reference sequence). The CDR3 extends over 14 amino acids. V shed 7 bases and J shed 6 bases, with 18 bases lying between them.

The CDR3 loop reads CASSDRSGANVLTF. The CDR3 region has the DNA TGTGCCAGCAGTGACCGCTCTGGGGCCAACGTCCTGACTTTC. This chain joins TRBV2 and TRBJ2-6; D is undetermined. CDR3 length: 14 amino acids. The V gene lost 3 bases and the J gene lost 0 bases, with 3 bases spanning the gap. CDR1 is SNHLY and CDR2 is FYNNEI in the germline V gene. Together with reference TRBV2 and TRBJ2-6, the CDR3 gives the full variable domain: EPEVTQTPSHQVTQMGQEVILRCVPISNHLYFYWYRQILGQKVEFLVSFYNNEISEKSEIFDDQFSVERPDGSNFTLKIRSTKLEDSAMYFCASSDRSGANVLTFGAGSRLTVL.

The chain couples TRBV3-1 (or the pseudogene TRBV3-2) to TRBJ1-1, with D tentatively TRBD1 (5 bases). V gave up 2 bases and J gave up 0 bases, with 10 bases separating them. This CDR3 comprises 15 residues. Germline CDR1 LGHDT, CDR2 YNNKEL (reference sequence). CDR3 loop: CASSQWSGMNTEAFF. The CDR3 nucleotides read TGTGCCAGCAGCCAATGGTCAGGGATGAACACTGAAGCTTTCTTT.

This chain connects TRBV7-2 to TRBJ2-1, with D perhaps matching TRBD1 (5 bases). This CDR3 is 15 amino acids long. Germline loops: CDR1 SGHTA, CDR2 FQGNSA. The V end lost 3 bases, the J end lost 3 bases, and 12 bases lay between the germline ends. The CDR3 reads CASSFGQGSYNEQFF. DNA of the CDR3: TGTGCCAGCAGCTTCGGTCAGGGAAGCTACAATGAGCAGTTCTTC.

The table lists this clone with a count of one. The gene calls are TRBV12-5 and TRBJ2-2, with D maybe TRBD1 (6 bases). The germline V gene has CDR1 LGHNT and CDR2 FRNRAP. The CDR3 contains 15 residues. Trimming removed 0 bases from V and 6 bases from J, with 11 bases in between. CDR3 coding DNA: TGTGCTAGTGGTTTGGTGATACAGGGTCCCGGGGAGCTGTTTTTT. The encoded protein is CASGLVIQGPGELFF.

The rearrangement joins TRBV7-2 to TRBJ2-6, with a possible D match to TRBD2 (6 bases). This CDR3 has 17 residues. V lost 1 base and J lost 0, with 10 bases in between. Per the germline V gene, CDR1 is SGHTA and CDR2 is FQGNSA. The CDR3 is CASSLGGGSSGANVLTF. DNA for the CDR3: TGTGCCAGCAGCTTAGGGGGAGGCAGCTCTGGGGCCAACGTCCTGACTTTC.

The chain recombines TRBV5-6 with TRBJ2-7, with no clear D. This CDR3 contains 12 residues. Per germline, CDR1 SGHDT and CDR2 YYEEEE. Trimming pared 0 bases from V and 10 bases from J, leaving 11 bases between. CDR3 DNA sequence: TGTGCCAGCAGCTTGGAACCGGGTCCCCAGTACTTC. The encoded protein is CASSLEPGPQYF.

The chain uses TRBV13 and TRBJ2-7; 7 bases agree with TRBD1. There are 15 residues in the CDR3. V was pared by 0 bases and J by 0 bases, with 2 bases of the junction left unmatched. Germline V gives CDR1 PRHDT, CDR2 FYEKMQ (reference sequence). Here the CDR3 reads CASSLGAGGSYEQYF. CDR3 sequence (DNA): TGTGCCAGCAGCTTAGGGGCAGGGGGCTCCTACGAGCAGTACTTC.

The rearrangement joins TRBV5-1 to TRBJ1-4, with 12 bases lining up with TRBD1. V was clipped by 4 bases and J by 1 base; unmatched bases: 8. This CDR3 has 18 amino acids. Germline V gene sequence: CDR1 SGHRS, CDR2 YFSETQ. CDR3 coding DNA: TGCGCCAGCAGCACCGGGACAGGGGGCGTTGGAACTAATGAAAAACTGTTTTTT. This codes for CASSTGTGGVGTNEKLFF.

This clone appeared a few times. The chain employs TRBV5-4 and TRBJ2-1; 11 nucleotides agree with TRBD2. The CDR3 totals 17 residues. Germline CDR1 SGHNT, CDR2 YYREEE (reference sequence). V shed 1 base, J shed 4 bases, and the junction held 7 bases outside the gene matches. CDR3: CASSLPFGLAGYNEQFF. CDR3 DNA sequence: TGTGCCAGCAGCTTGCCGTTCGGACTAGCGGGTTACAATGAGCAGTTCTTC.

The J gene is TRBJ1-4, the V gene TRBV7-9; D gene uncertain. Germline-derived CDR1 and CDR2 are SEHNR and FQNEAQ (reference sequence). Trimming took off 5 bases at V and 0 bases at J, with 7 bases between the two ends. This CDR3 is 14 amino acids long. The CDR3 DNA sequence: TGTGCCAGCAGCGAGATTGCAACTAATGAAAAACTGTTTTTT. As protein: CASSEIATNEKLFF.

This chain uses TRBV12-3 or TRBV12-4 with TRBJ1-6; D is perhaps TRBD1 (6 bases). The CDR3 has 13 amino acids. V dropped 7 bases and J dropped 4 bases, with 8 bases sitting between them. The CDR3 sequence: CASKDSYNSPLHF. In DNA form, the CDR3 reads TGTGCCAGCAAGGACAGTTATAATTCACCCCTCCACTTT.

In its sample, this clone was seen once. V gene TRBV7-7 combines with J gene TRBJ2-2, with 13 bases lining up with TRBD2. Trimming cost V 3 bases and J 6 bases; bases outside gene matches: 4. This CDR3 has 16 amino acids. Germline V gene sequence: CDR1 SSHAT, CDR2 FNYEAQ (reference sequence). The CDR3 region is CASSFTSGGAAGELFF. In nucleotides, the CDR3 is TGTGCCAGCAGCTTCACTAGCGGGGGGGCCGCCGGGGAGCTGTTTTTT.

This chain uses TRBV18 with TRBJ1-1; TRBD1 aligns across 7 bases. Germline trimming cut 2 bases from V and 5 bases from J; bases unmatched to any gene: 5. Germline V gene data show CDR1 as KGHSH and CDR2 as LQKENI. The CDR3 consists of 14 residues. The CDR3 region is CASSPVRGRTEAFF. For the CDR3, the DNA is TGTGCCAGCTCACCAGTGAGGGGGCGTACTGAAGCTTTCTTT.

This clone appeared many times. The rearrangement uses TRBV6-5 and TRBJ1-4, with 8 nucleotides matching TRBD1. V lost 6 bases and J lost 4; bases outside the gene matches: 7. Per germline, CDR1 MNHEY and CDR2 SVGAGI. This CDR3 region has 15 residues. The CDR3, as DNA: TGTGCCAGCAGCTTCAGGACAGGGATTAATGAAAAACTGTTTTTT. Its protein product is CASSFRTGINEKLFF.

The chain has TRBV20-1 and TRBJ1-2; 8 nucleotides agree with TRBD1. Unmatched junction bases numbered 6, after V lost 3 bases and J lost 6 bases. The CDR3 has 13 residues. Germline V gene sequence: CDR1 DFQATT, CDR2 SNEGSKA (reference sequence). Here the CDR3 reads CSASYQGADGYTF. CDR3 sequence (DNA): TGCAGTGCTAGTTACCAGGGGGCGGATGGCTACACCTTC.

This clone has at least ten counts. The chain links TRBV2 to TRBJ1-6, with D maybe TRBD1 (6 bases). The V end was cut by 4 bases, the J end by 8 bases, with 15 bases between. Per germline, CDR1 SNHLY and CDR2 FYNNEI. The CDR3 covers 15 residues. CDR3 coding DNA: TGTGCCAGCAGTGGGTCGACAGGTGGGGATTCACCCCTCCACTTT. Translated, it gives CASSGSTGGDSPLHF.

The chain uses TRBV7-6 and TRBJ1-6; a weak D match, TRBD1 (5 bases). CDR1 and CDR2 from the germline V gene are SGHVS and FNYEAQ. Trimming left V 0 bases short and J 9 bases short, with 15 bases between. The CDR3 contains 16 residues. DNA of the CDR3: TGTGCCAGCAGCTTAGCGCCCCCAGGGCGGCGTTCACCCCTCCACTTT. Translated: CASSLAPPGRRSPLHF.

A few counts support this clone. The rearrangement joins TRBV6-5 to TRBJ2-7; D might be TRBD2 (7 bases). The ends were cut back, 0 bases at V and 9 bases at J, with 18 bases in the middle. The CDR3 totals 15 residues. Germline CDR1 is MNHEY and CDR2 is SVGAGI. As DNA, the CDR3 is TGTGCCAGCAGTTACTCGGGGGGGCTTTCCGGTCCGCAGTACTTC. Its protein product is CASSYSGGLSGPQYF.

The chain has TRBV7-2 and TRBJ1-1, with D perhaps TRBD1 (6 bases). CDR1 and CDR2 from the germline V gene are SGHTA and FQGNSA. The CDR3 consists of 14 residues. Trimming took 4 bases from V and 4 from J, leaving 13 bases between them. CDR3 in DNA: TGTGCCAGCAGCTGGCAGGGGATGGCCACTGAAGCTTTCTTT. It translates to CASSWQGMATEAFF.